This T cell receptor (beta chain) originates from a study of early T cells in non-severe SARS-CoV-2 infection. Study overall: Sequencing targeted bulk RNA from unsorted whole blood, leaving chains unpaired. General observations from the study: Clonotype matching in VDJdb favored anti-spike CD8 responses and did not capture private and CD4 specificities.

Notes on this clonotype: The antigen is undetermined.

With V trimmed by 4 bases and J by 0 bases, 2 bases remained unmatched. This CDR3 comprises 14 residues. Germline CDR1 is SEHNR and CDR2 is FQNEAQ (reference sequence). Each cDNA molecule carried a unique molecular identifier. One entry per CDR3 protein results from TCRdb running MiXCR on the 5' RACE reads. The sample lists more than 70,000 distinct CDR3 sequences, roughly 12% occurring once. This receptor was identified in an adult who was a healthcare worker with PCR-confirmed SARS-CoV-2 infection or an uninfected control (not recorded which). The rearrangement uses TRBV7-9 and TRBJ1-1; TRBD1 aligns across 7 bases. Here the sequenced sample was whole blood, taken at baseline. CDR3 residues: CASSSGQVNTEAFF. The CDR3 DNA sequence: TGTGCCAGCAGCTCCGGACAGGTGAACACTGAAGCTTTCTTT.